This entry lists 30 T cell receptor beta chains sequenced from one sample in a study of blood T cell repertoires in COVID-19. The method was immunoSEQ multiplex PCR; TCRdb's version includes in-frame clones alone and lacks a portion of them. Here the sample spans 110,000 to 150,000 clones, 70% to 85% being singletons. The sample taken for sequencing was PBMCs or T cells enriched from blood (not recorded which). All receptors come from a woman aged 18-29 years who had been exposed to COVID-19.

This clone was recorded once. The V gene is TRBV29-1, the J gene TRBJ2-7; 11 bases are shared with TRBD2. CDR1 is SQVTM and CDR2 is ANQGSEA in the germline V gene. The J segment lost 4 bases and the V segment lost 5 bases, leaving 7 bases of the junction unmatched. The CDR3 sequence is 14 residues long. The CDR3 DNA reads TGCAGCGTTCGTACTAGCGGGAGTTCGTACGAGCAGTACTTC. This sequence encodes CSVRTSGSSYEQYF.

The rearrangement links TRBV5-6 to TRBJ2-7; the match to TRBD2 covers 10 bases. The germline CDR1 and CDR2 sequences are SGHDT and YYEEEE. Trimming removed 4 bases from V and 2 bases from J; junction bases left unmatched: 15. The CDR3 spans 18 residues. This chain's CDR3 is CASSARGSGRSLPYEQYF. Written as DNA, the CDR3 is TGTGCCAGCAGCGCCCGGGGTAGCGGGAGGTCCCTACCCTACGAGCAGTACTTC.

This sequence joins TRBV7-9 and TRBJ1-1, with TRBD1 as a possible D gene (5 bases). The V gene's germline CDR1 is SEHNR and CDR2 FQNEAQ (reference sequence). The CDR3 has 16 residues. The V and J ends lost 3 bases and 1 base respectively, with 15 bases between them. The CDR3 DNA reads TGTGCCAGCAGCTTGCGACAGATAGCACCGAACACTGAAGCTTTCTTT. This translates into CASSLRQIAPNTEAFF.

The rearrangement joins TRBV3-1 (or the pseudogene TRBV3-2) to TRBJ2-3, with a weak D call TRBD1 (6 bases). V was pared by 6 bases and J by 3 bases, with 10 bases between. The CDR3 is 13 residues long. The germline V gene encodes CDR1 LGHDT and CDR2 YNNKEL (reference sequence). CDR3 sequence reads: CASRFQGTDTQYF. The DNA for the CDR3 is TGTGCCAGCAGGTTTCAGGGGACAGATACGCAGTATTTT.

This clone was picked up a small number of times. The J gene is TRBJ1-1, the V gene TRBV19; 9 bases map to TRBD1. CDR3 size: 15 residues. The junction had 11 bases not matched to a gene; V was cut back by 2 bases and J by 10 bases. Germline CDR1 reads LNHDA; CDR2 reads SQIVND (reference sequence). CDR3 residues: CASSIRGQGERRAFF. The CDR3, as DNA: TGTGCCAGTAGTATAAGGGGACAGGGAGAGAGAAGAGCTTTCTTT. The full variable domain, its missing parts supplied by reference TRBV19 and TRBJ1-1, is DGGITQSPKYLFRKEGQNVTLSCEQNLNHDAMYWYRQDPGQGLRLIYYSQIVNDFQKGDIAEGYSVSREKKESFPLTVTSAQKNPTAFYLCASSIRGQGERRAFFGQGTRLTVV.

The V gene is TRBV9, the J gene TRBJ2-1, with D possibly matching TRBD1 (6 bases). This CDR3 spans 17 amino acids. V lost 4 bases to trimming and J lost 4 bases, with 21 bases between them. Looked up from germline, CDR1 is SGDLS and CDR2 is YYNGEE. The CDR3 here is CASSPGDRNLHYNEQFF. The CDR3 nucleotides are TGTGCCAGCAGCCCAGGAGACAGGAACCTCCATTACAATGAGCAGTTCTTC.

V gene TRBV28 combines with J gene TRBJ2-1; D might be TRBD2 (6 bases). Germline assignment: CDR1 MDHEN and CDR2 SYDVKM. The CDR3 is 15 residues long. The ends were cut back, 3 bases at V and 9 bases at J, with 18 bases in the middle. DNA of the CDR3: TGTGCCAGCAGTTTCGGTGAGGCGGGGCCTAGTGAGCAGTTCTTC. Translating it yields CASSFGEAGPSEQFF.

This clone was picked up a small number of times. The chain employs TRBV19 and TRBJ2-4; no definite D call. The CDR3 runs to 14 residues. V was pared by 4 bases and J by 10 bases, with 17 bases between. Germline loops: CDR1 LNHDA, CDR2 SQIVND (reference sequence). The CDR3 sequence: CASSTPTASRIQYF. As DNA, the CDR3 is TGTGCCAGTAGTACCCCGACGGCTAGTCGTATTCAGTACTTC.

This chain links TRBV6-5 with TRBJ2-7; D is undetermined. The CDR3 spans 14 residues. V lost 2 bases and J lost 2, with 10 bases in between. From germline, CDR1 is MNHEY and CDR2 SVGAGI. The CDR3 bases are TGTGCCAGCAGTTACCTACGATATACCTACGAGCAGTACTTC. It specifies CASSYLRYTYEQYF.

The rearrangement links TRBV28 to TRBJ2-1; no clear D. The germline CDR1 and CDR2 sequences are MDHEN and SYDVKM. The CDR3 contains 12 residues. V was pared by 4 bases and J by 8 bases, with 9 bases between. CDR3 protein: CASSSPGDEQFF. The CDR3 DNA sequence: TGTGCCAGCAGTTCCCCAGGTGATGAGCAGTTCTTC.

This clone was counted once. The chain is built from TRBV19 and TRBJ1-1; 9 bases match TRBD1. The J segment lost 7 bases and the V segment lost 8 bases, leaving 20 bases of the junction unmatched. CDR3 length equals 17 residues. Germline-derived CDR1 and CDR2 are LNHDA and SQIVND (reference sequence). The DNA for the CDR3 is TGTGCCAGTGCCCCCCCAAGAGGATACGGGACAGGGCGTGAAGCTTTCTTT. This sequence encodes CASAPPRGYGTGREAFF. Full variable domain (missing parts from reference TRBV19 and TRBJ1-1): DGGITQSPKYLFRKEGQNVTLSCEQNLNHDAMYWYRQDPGQGLRLIYYSQIVNDFQKGDIAEGYSVSREKKESFPLTVTSAQKNPTAFYLCASAPPRGYGTGREAFFGQGTRLTVV.

This clone was detected a few times. CDR3 in DNA: TGTGCCAGCAGCCGCGGGGGCGCTGAAGCTTTCTTT. Translating gives CASSRGGAEAFF. The chain combines TRBV6-5 with TRBJ1-1; D is possibly TRBD1 (6 bases). The CDR3 spans 12 residues. Germline V lookup: CDR1 MNHEY, CDR2 SVGAGI. Trimming left V 6 bases short and J 6 bases short, with 11 bases between.

This clone has only one observation. This chain joins TRBV19 and TRBJ2-2; 13 bases are a match to TRBD2. Per germline, CDR1 LNHDA and CDR2 SQIVND (reference sequence). This CDR3 is built from 16 residues. Trimming at V came to 5 bases and at J to 5 bases, leaving 5 bases not matched to a gene. This CDR3 is CASSGQTSGRTGELFF. The CDR3 DNA sequence: TGTGCCAGTAGTGGCCAGACTAGCGGGAGGACCGGGGAGCTGTTTTTT. Supplemented by reference TRBV19 and TRBJ2-2, the full variable domain reads DGGITQSPKYLFRKEGQNVTLSCEQNLNHDAMYWYRQDPGQGLRLIYYSQIVNDFQKGDIAEGYSVSREKKESFPLTVTSAQKNPTAFYLCASSGQTSGRTGELFFGEGSRLTVL.

This clone was recorded only once. The gene calls are TRBV5-4 and TRBJ1-2, with D perhaps TRBD1 (5 bases). Trimming removed 2 bases at V and 6 bases at J, with 11 bases between. Germline loops: CDR1 SGHNT, CDR2 YYREEE (reference sequence). This CDR3 has 13 residues. CDR3 nucleotides: TGTGCCAGCAGCTTCCAGGGAGGGGATGGCTACACCTTC. It is translated as CASSFQGGDGYTF.

The chain links TRBV6-2 or TRBV6-3 to TRBJ2-3; the D gene is possibly TRBD1 (5 bases). Germline V gene data show CDR1 as MNHEY and CDR2 as SVGEGT. This CDR3 spans 14 amino acids. The ends were cut back, 2 bases at V and 3 bases at J, with 9 bases in the middle. This CDR3 reads CASSYPRATDTQYF. The CDR3 nucleotides are TGTGCCAGCAGTTACCCCAGGGCAACAGATACGCAGTATTTT.

The sample holds a few counts of this clone. The chain carries TRBV9 and TRBJ2-2, with 8 bases lining up with TRBD2. Germline lookup yields CDR1 SGDLS and CDR2 YYNGEE. The CDR3 length is 15 residues. V shed 3 bases, J shed 6 bases, and the junction held 7 bases outside the gene matches. The CDR3 bases are TGTGCCAGCAGCGCCGGAGCGGGAGTGCCCGGGGAGCTGTTTTTT. This gives the protein CASSAGAGVPGELFF.

In its sample, this clone was seen once. V and J are TRBV29-1 and TRBJ1-1; D might be TRBD1 (5 bases). The CDR3 runs to 14 residues. In germline, CDR1 is SQVTM, CDR2 ANQGSEA. Deletions cut 1 base from V and 4 bases from J, with 13 bases between. CDR3 DNA sequence: TGCAGCGTTGAAGCTACCAGGGTGGGCACTGAAGCTTTCTTT. Translated, it gives CSVEATRVGTEAFF.

This chain uses TRBV18 with TRBJ2-4; D remains unclear. V was shortened by 0 bases and J by 4 bases, with 16 bases between the two germline ends. The CDR3 runs to 17 residues. Per the germline V gene, CDR1 is KGHSH and CDR2 is LQKENI. CDR3 region: CASSPPLVTSTKNIQYF. CDR3 in DNA: TGTGCCAGCTCACCACCGCTCGTGACATCGACGAAAAACATTCAGTACTTC.

V and J are TRBV3-1 (or the pseudogene TRBV3-2) and TRBJ2-1, with TRBD2 matching 12 bases. After removal of 5 bases from V and 7 bases from J, the junction contained 15 bases not matched to a gene. Germline CDR1 and CDR2: LGHDT and YNNKEL (reference sequence). This CDR3 has 18 residues. CDR3: CASSNYGTSGPSGNEQFF. In nucleotides, the CDR3 is TGTGCCAGCAGCAACTACGGGACTAGCGGGCCTTCGGGGAATGAGCAGTTCTTC.

The V gene is TRBV6-5, the J gene TRBJ1-2, with TRBD1 as a possible D gene (5 bases). V lost 5 bases to trimming and J lost 5 bases, with 18 bases between them. This CDR3 comprises 15 residues. Germline-derived CDR1 and CDR2 are MNHEY and SVGAGI. The DNA for the CDR3 is TGTGCCAGCAGTCCCCACGGGGGGTCGGCTTATGGCTACACCTTC. Residues: CASSPHGGSAYGYTF.

The rearrangement links TRBV20-1 to TRBJ2-7; 8 bases fit TRBD2. This CDR3 has 18 residues. The ends lost 3 bases at V and 0 bases at J; junction bases unmatched: 16. The germline gives CDR1 DFQATT, CDR2 SNEGSKA (reference sequence). The CDR3 protein is CSASVAGGSLFSSYEQYF. CDR3 nucleotides: TGCAGTGCTAGTGTCGCGGGAGGTTCCCTTTTCAGCTCCTACGAGCAGTACTTC.

The chain recombines TRBV11-3 with TRBJ2-1; 9 nucleotides match TRBD2. J was trimmed by 10 bases and V by 1 base; bases with no gene match: 8. CDR3 length equals 15 residues. Looked up from germline, CDR1 is SGHNT and CDR2 is YENEEA. The CDR3 DNA reads as TGTGCCAGCAGCTTAGGGCGGGAGGGCCGTCGGGAGCAGTTCTTC. Translated, it gives CASSLGREGRREQFF.

V gene TRBV5-4 combines with J gene TRBJ2-7; the match to TRBD2 covers 9 bases. The CDR3 loop spans 15 amino acids. Germline loops: CDR1 SGHNT, CDR2 YYREEE (reference sequence). With 4 bases clipped from V and 2 bases from J, the junction kept 7 bases outside the gene matches. The CDR3 DNA is TGTGCCAGCAGCCTCCTTAGCGGGAGAACCTACGAGCAGTACTTC. It codes for CASSLLSGRTYEQYF.

V is TRBV5-5 and J is TRBJ2-1; TRBD1 aligns across 8 bases. Germline CDR1 is SGHKS and CDR2 is YYEKEE (reference sequence). V was clipped by 0 bases and J by 6 bases; unmatched bases: 2. The CDR3 is 14 residues long. The CDR3 sequence: CASSLGTGLNEQFF. The CDR3 DNA follows: TGTGCCAGCAGCTTGGGGACAGGGCTCAATGAGCAGTTCTTC.

The chain has TRBV28 and TRBJ2-1, with 11 bases that match TRBD2. This CDR3 has 15 amino acids. Per the germline V gene, CDR1 is MDHEN and CDR2 is SYDVKM. V lost 6 bases and J lost 4; bases outside the gene matches: 5. The CDR3 spells CASSLAGGPYNEQFF. The CDR3 region has the DNA TGTGCCAGCAGCTTAGCGGGAGGGCCTTACAATGAGCAGTTCTTC. Full variable domain (remainder filled in from reference TRBV28 and TRBJ2-1): DVKVTQSSRYLVKRTGEKVFLECVQDMDHENMFWYRQDPGLGLRLIYFSYDVKMKEKGDIPEGYSVSREKKERFSLILESASTNQTSMYLCASSLAGGPYNEQFFGPGTRLTVL.

This clone was observed once. The genes are TRBV9 and TRBJ2-3; the D gene is possibly TRBD1 (6 bases). Germline V gives CDR1 SGDLS, CDR2 YYNGEE. The CDR3 is made up of 20 amino acids. V lost 4 bases and J lost 3, with 30 bases in between. The CDR3 is CASSSHAVPTTGLDTDTQYF. The CDR3 region has the DNA TGTGCCAGCAGCTCACACGCTGTTCCCACCACAGGGCTCGATACAGATACGCAGTATTTT.

This chain links TRBV5-1 with TRBJ1-4, with D unresolved. Germline V gene data show CDR1 as SGHRS and CDR2 as YFSETQ. The CDR3 has 14 residues. Trimming took off 0 bases at V and 8 bases at J, with 11 bases between the two ends. CDR3: CASSLERLGEKLFF. CDR3 DNA: TGCGCCAGCAGCTTGGAGCGTTTAGGAGAAAAACTGTTTTTT.

The J gene is TRBJ2-1, the V gene TRBV9; 13 bases align to TRBD2. The CDR3 is 16 residues long. Germline CDR1 SGDLS, CDR2 YYNGEE. Trimming cost V 2 bases and J 7 bases; bases outside gene matches: 6. The CDR3 DNA reads as TGTGCCAGCAGCGTCTACGGACTAGCGGGAGTAAATGAGCAGTTCTTC. This sequence encodes CASSVYGLAGVNEQFF.

This chain joins TRBV18 and TRBJ1-1; D perhaps matches TRBD1 (6 bases). With 3 bases removed from V and 3 bases from J, the gap between germline ends came to 8 bases. The CDR3 is 13 amino acids. Looked up from germline, CDR1 is KGHSH and CDR2 is LQKENI. The CDR3 protein is CASSPRQDTEAFF. DNA of the CDR3: TGTGCCAGCTCACCGAGACAGGACACTGAAGCTTTCTTT.

This chain uses TRBV27 with TRBJ2-2; TRBD2 matches 7 bases. This CDR3 contains 16 residues. V was pared by 7 bases and J by 7 bases, with 15 bases of the junction left unmatched. Germline V gives CDR1 MNHEY, CDR2 SMNVEV (reference sequence). CDR3 sequence: CASTPLLSSGVGELFF. In nucleotides, the CDR3 is TGTGCCAGCACCCCCCTTCTGTCTAGCGGTGTCGGGGAGCTGTTTTTT.